This TCR beta chain was sequenced in a study of PD-1 blockade in classical Hodgkin lymphoma. Background on the study: Intravenous delivery of nivolumab at 3 mg/kg to patients occurred every 2 weeks. Findings and caveats of the study: When set against healthy donors, newly diagnosed patients were reported to show lower baseline TCR diversity. Some patients began nivolumab under 1 year after ASCT. These patients were excluded from later analyses.

Relapse after autologous stem cell transplantation occurred in every patient, and brentuximab vedotin exposure varied. In regard to this clone: The antigen remains unidentified.

Some clones are missing from TCRdb's copy, which holds only in-frame ones; the method was immunoSEQ multiplex PCR. The sample includes 40,000 or so clones, 60% to 85% of them seen just once. The CDR3 has 14 amino acids. The V end was cut by 5 bases, the J end by 3 bases, with 14 bases between. The germline V gene has CDR1 MNHEY and CDR2 SMNVEV (reference sequence). The chain recombines TRBV27 with TRBJ2-7; D is possibly TRBD2 (5 bases). The TCR sequence derives from a human donor with classical Hodgkin lymphoma. Material: peripheral blood mononuclear cells (PBMCs), obtained at baseline. The CDR3 sequence: CASSPRTFNYEQYF. The CDR3 DNA follows: TGTGCCAGCAGTCCCCGGACTTTCAACTACGAGCAGTACTTC.